Following are 12 T cell receptor beta chains from one sample sequenced in a study of T-cell reconstitution after alpha-beta-depleted transplantation in children. TCRbeta library preparation incorporated unique molecular identifiers. MiXCR, applied by TCRdb to the PCR reads, yields one record per CDR3 protein. Here the sample spans over 45,000 distinct CDR3 sequences, approximately 46% being singletons. This specimen was PBMCs, mostly from graft donor cells, taken 360 days after TCRalphabeta/CD19-depleted stem cell transplant. These receptors all stem from a male patient between 5 and 17 years old who had a stem cell transplant for acute lymphoblastic leukemia, so the T cells may come from the graft donor.

This chain joins TRBV12-3 or TRBV12-4 and TRBJ1-1; D is perhaps TRBD1 (5 bases). V was clipped by 6 bases and J by 5 bases, with 13 bases between them. The CDR3 is made up of 13 amino acids. The CDR3 sequence: CASSPLRVTEAFF. CDR3 DNA: TGTGCCAGCAGCCCTCTCAGGGTAACTGAAGCTTTCTTT.

The chain has TRBV12-3 or TRBV12-4 and TRBJ2-3, with D possibly TRBD2 on 6 matching bases. With 6 bases removed from V and 0 bases from J, the gap between germline ends came to 13 bases. CDR3 length: 15 residues. CDR3: CASSRRDWSTDTQYF. The CDR3 nucleotides read TGTGCCAGCAGCCGCCGGGACTGGAGCACAGATACGCAGTATTTT.

This sequence joins TRBV12-3 or TRBV12-4 and TRBJ1-2, with TRBD1 as a possible D gene (5 bases). The length of the CDR3 is 14 residues. The V end was cut by 5 bases, the J end by 1 base, with 11 bases between. CDR3 amino acids: CASSTGLFNYGYTF. The CDR3 DNA sequence: TGTGCCAGCAGTACAGGCCTGTTTAACTATGGCTACACCTTC.

This clonotype was found a few times. The chain employs TRBV4-3 and TRBJ2-3, with D perhaps TRBD1 (6 bases). Germline CDR1 LGHNA, CDR2 YSLEER. V was trimmed by 3 bases and J by 9 bases, leaving 16 bases between them. The CDR3 consists of 14 residues. The CDR3 is CASSQSSQGNTQYF. The CDR3 DNA is TGCGCCAGCAGCCAGAGTTCACAGGGAAACACGCAGTATTTT.

The chain uses TRBV29-1 and TRBJ1-2; D is undetermined. The CDR3 has 14 amino acids. Per germline, CDR1 SQVTM and CDR2 ANQGSEA. V was trimmed by 0 bases and J by 3 bases, leaving 11 bases between them. CDR3 in DNA: TGCAGCGTTGAAGAAGGCGTCTCTTACTATGGCTACACCTTC. This codes for CSVEEGVSYYGYTF.

The gene calls are TRBV7-3 and TRBJ1-1; perhaps TRBD1 as D (5 bases). Trimming removed 3 bases at V and 2 bases at J, with 13 bases between. CDR1 is SGHTA and CDR2 is FQGTGA in the germline V gene. The CDR3 extends over 15 amino acids. CDR3: CASSLTSGDNTEAFF. CDR3 DNA: TGTGCCAGCAGCTTGACCAGTGGGGACAACACTGAAGCTTTCTTT.

The chain recombines TRBV6-1 with TRBJ2-7; 12 nucleotides agree with TRBD2. Trimming took 5 bases from V and 2 from J; bases not matched to a gene: 1. The CDR3 totals 14 residues. In germline, CDR1 is MNHNS, CDR2 SASEGT. The CDR3 nucleotides read TGTGCCAGCAGTCGGACTAGCGGGACCTACGAGCAGTACTTC. Its translation is CASSRTSGTYEQYF.

The rearrangement links TRBV18 to TRBJ2-7; D remains ambiguous. CDR3 size: 13 residues. From germline, CDR1 is KGHSH and CDR2 LQKENI. V gave up 1 base and J gave up 0 bases, with 4 bases separating them. Here the CDR3 reads CASSPLGSYEQYF. CDR3 nucleotides: TGTGCCAGCTCACCACTAGGCTCCTACGAGCAGTACTTC.

J is TRBJ2-5 and V is TRBV29-1; either TRBD1 or TRBD2 may fit D (5 bases each). This CDR3 spans 11 amino acids. Germline assignment: CDR1 SQVTM and CDR2 ANQGSEA. Between the trimmed V and J ends, which lost 7 bases and 4 bases, there was a span of 10 bases. CDR3 bases: TGCAGCGCCCGGGGCGGAGAGACCCAGTACTTC. Translation: CSARGGETQYF. The whole variable domain, filled in from reference TRBV29-1 and TRBJ2-5, reads SAVISQKPSRDICQRGTSLTIQCQVDSQVTMMFWYRQQPGQSLTLIATANQGSEATYESGFVIDKFPISRPNLTFSTLTVSNMSPEDSSIYLCSARGGETQYFGPGTRLLVL.

The chain combines TRBV3-1 with TRBJ2-7, with D tentatively TRBD1 (7 bases). Trimming removed 0 bases from V and 0 bases from J, with 18 bases in between. This CDR3 contains 18 residues. CDR1 and CDR2 (germline): LGHDT, YNNKEL (reference sequence). As DNA, the CDR3 is TGTGCCAGCAGCCAAGATTGGCAGGGGGGTCATAGCTCCTACGAGCAGTACTTC. This translates into CASSQDWQGGHSSYEQYF.

This clonotype was seen only a few times. CDR3 coding DNA: TGCAGTGCCTCACGGACTAGCGGGGGGTACAATGAGCAGTTCTTC. This sequence encodes CSASRTSGGYNEQFF. The chain carries TRBV20-1 and TRBJ2-1; 14 bases align to TRBD2. The germline gives CDR1 DFQATT, CDR2 SNEGSKA (reference sequence). With 6 bases clipped from V and 4 bases from J, the junction kept 5 bases outside the gene matches. This CDR3 region has 15 residues.

This chain uses TRBV28 with TRBJ2-2; 7 positions agree with TRBD1. In germline, CDR1 is MDHEN, CDR2 SYDVKM. V dropped 6 bases and J dropped 9; count of bases not matched to a gene: 7. The CDR3 runs to 13 residues. The CDR3 sequence is CASSSYRGRELFF. The CDR3 region has the DNA TGTGCCAGCAGCTCCTACAGGGGCAGGGAGCTGTTTTTT.